This TCR beta chain was retrieved from a study of OX40 agonist ivuxolimab in advanced cancers. Study background: Patients were under 90% male with ages roughly 20 to 85, mean approximately 62.

In regard to this clone: The antigen is undetermined.

V lost 5 bases and J lost 2, with 13 bases in between. The CDR3 totals 15 residues. In germline, CDR1 is SGHAT, CDR2 FQNNGV. Measured with immunoSEQ multiplex PCR; TCRdb has only the in-frame clones, and not every one. Here the sample spans some 80,000 clones, over 80% being singletons. Study-wide points: Dose levels from 0.1 to 3.0 mg/kg saw CD4+ and CD8+ blood T cells expand clonally by week 6. Among expanded peripheral T cells, antigen specificity went undetermined. Normalized expansion of T-cell clones was also low for some nonresponders.

The chain couples TRBV11-2 to TRBJ1-3; a weak D match, TRBD1 (6 bases). This material consisted of CD4+ or CD8+ T cells sorted from blood, taken in a trial of the OX40 agonist ivuxolimab. This TCR was recovered from an adult with an advanced solid tumor such as melanoma, head and neck, liver or kidney cancer. DNA of the CDR3: TGTGCCAGCAGCCCACAGGGTTTAACTGGAAACACCATATATTTT. Amino acid sequence: CASSPQGLTGNTIYF.